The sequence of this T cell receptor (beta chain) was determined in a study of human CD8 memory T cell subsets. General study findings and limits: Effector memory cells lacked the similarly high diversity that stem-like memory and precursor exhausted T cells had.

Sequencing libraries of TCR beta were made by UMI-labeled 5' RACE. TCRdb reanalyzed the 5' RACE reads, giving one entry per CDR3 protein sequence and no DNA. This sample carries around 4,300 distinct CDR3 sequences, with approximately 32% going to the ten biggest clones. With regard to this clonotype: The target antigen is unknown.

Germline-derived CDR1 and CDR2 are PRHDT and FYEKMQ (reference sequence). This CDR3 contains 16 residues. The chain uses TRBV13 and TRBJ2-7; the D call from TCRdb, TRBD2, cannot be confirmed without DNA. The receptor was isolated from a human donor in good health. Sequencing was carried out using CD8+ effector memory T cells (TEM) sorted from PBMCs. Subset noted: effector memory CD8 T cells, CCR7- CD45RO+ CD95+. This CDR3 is CASSIRLAGISYEQYF.